The 8 T cell receptor beta chains listed next were all sequenced from one sample in a study of graft-versus-host responses after intestinal transplantation. The protocol was immunoSEQ multiplex PCR, while the TCRdb copy is restricted to in-frame clones and leaves out a portion. Found here are under 20,000 clones, around nine tenths of them singletons; the top ten hold 8% to 9.5%. Sequenced material: PBMCs, taken roughly 32 weeks after intestinal transplant. These receptors came from a human patient who received an intestinal transplant, so some T cells may come from the graft donor.

The chain has TRBV7-2 and TRBJ2-3; D remains ambiguous. The V and J ends lost 5 bases and 3 bases respectively, with 6 bases between them. This CDR3 has 12 amino acids. From germline, CDR1 is SGHTA and CDR2 FQGNSA. CDR3: CASSKRTDTQYF. The CDR3 DNA follows: TGTGCCAGCAGCAAGAGGACAGATACGCAGTATTTT.

The V and J genes are TRBV12-5 and TRBJ2-3; weak D call: TRBD2 (5 bases). V lost 7 bases and J 1 base, leaving 9 bases between the germline ends. CDR1 is LGHNT and CDR2 is FRNRAP in the germline V gene. The CDR3 totals 13 residues. The CDR3: CASVMRGTDTQYF. The DNA of the CDR3 is TGTGCTAGTGTGATGCGGGGCACAGATACGCAGTATTTT.

The chain links TRBV6-5 to TRBJ2-3; D gene ambiguous. Trimming shortened V by 10 bases and J by 0 bases, and 14 bases separated the two germline ends. CDR1 MNHEY and CDR2 SVGAGI come from the germline V gene. The CDR3 covers 14 residues. CDR3 coding DNA: TGTGCCAACATACAAAGCCCTAGCACAGATACGCAGTATTTT. Translating it yields CANIQSPSTDTQYF.

The CDR3 sequence: CASSITGGDEQYF. The CDR3 nucleotides read TGTGCCAGTAGTATTACAGGGGGTGACGAGCAGTACTTC. This chain connects TRBV19 to TRBJ2-7; 8 bases match TRBD1. Germline CDR1 reads LNHDA; CDR2 reads SQIVND (reference sequence). Trimming took 3 bases from V and 5 from J; bases not matched to a gene: 3. The CDR3 length is 13 residues.

This chain uses TRBV6-5 with TRBJ2-7, with D unclear. The ends were cut back, 5 bases at V and 7 bases at J, with 9 bases in the middle. Germline loops: CDR1 MNHEY, CDR2 SVGAGI. The CDR3 is made up of 11 amino acids. This CDR3 is CASSERFEQYF. In nucleotides, the CDR3 is TGTGCCAGCAGTGAACGGTTTGAGCAGTACTTC.

The V gene is TRBV30, the J gene TRBJ2-3; TRBD1 is a possible D gene (5 bases). V lost 0 bases and J 6 bases, leaving 13 bases between the germline ends. The CDR3 runs to 14 residues. Per the germline V gene, CDR1 is GTSNPN and CDR2 is SVGIG (reference sequence). The CDR3 bases are TGTGCCTGGAGTGTACGGCAGGGCCCCGATACGCAGTATTTT. Translated, it gives CAWSVRQGPDTQYF.

The gene calls are TRBV9 and TRBJ2-5; the match to TRBD1 covers 8 bases. Germline CDR1 is SGDLS and CDR2 is YYNGEE. Trimming took 4 bases from V and 1 from J; bases not matched to a gene: 6. The CDR3 is 15 residues long. The CDR3 spells CASSPSGGFQETQYF. CDR3 DNA: TGTGCCAGCAGCCCGTCAGGGGGCTTCCAAGAGACCCAGTACTTC.

This rearrangement joins TRBV27 to TRBJ1-5; D not certain. Germline V gene sequence: CDR1 MNHEY, CDR2 SMNVEV (reference sequence). V lost 4 bases to trimming and J lost 6 bases, with 13 bases between them. The CDR3 covers 14 residues. The CDR3 sequence: CASSSARAGQPQHF. In nucleotides, the CDR3 is TGTGCCAGCAGTTCGGCAAGGGCTGGTCAGCCCCAGCATTTT.